A single sample is the source of the 2 T cell receptor beta chains below, sequenced in a study of T cell responses to AZD1222 COVID-19 vaccine. The protocol was immunoSEQ multiplex PCR, while the TCRdb copy is restricted to in-frame clones and leaves out a portion. The sample consists of 100,000 to 150,000 clones, around 85% of them appearing once. Sample: peripheral blood, taken 28 days after the second AZD1222 dose. These receptors all come from an adult who received the AZD1222 COVID-19 vaccine.

Concerning this clone: This clone may be a read error of a much larger clone one base away. The sample holds other DNA sequences that translate to the same CDR3. The rearrangement joins TRBV5-1 to TRBJ1-1; no clear D gene. V was cut by 0 bases and J by 4 bases, with 10 bases left in between. The CDR3 is made up of 14 amino acids. Germline CDR1 is SGHRS and CDR2 is YFSETQ. Here the CDR3 reads CASSLDGGLTEAFF. Written as DNA, the CDR3 is TGCGCCAGCAGCTTGGACGGAGGGCTCACTGAAGCTTTCTTT.

The chain uses TRBV2 and TRBJ2-3; 12 bases align to TRBD2. In germline, CDR1 is SNHLY, CDR2 FYNNEI. This CDR3 is 15 amino acids long. Trimming removed 7 bases from V and 7 bases from J; junction bases left unmatched: 9. The CDR3 DNA sequence: TGTGCCAGCACCCCGACTAGCGGGGGATCCTATACGCAGTATTTT. Translation: CASTPTSGGSYTQYF.